This paragraph covers one T cell receptor beta chain sequence. This sample is part of a study of blood T cell repertoires in COVID-19. The wider study: Spain, Italy and the United States supplied samples that represented acute and convalescent COVID-19. The cDNA or gDNA used as material had been derived from T cells, B-cell-depleted T cells, or PBMCs.

Authors' analysis steps: Amplifying reference gene primers gave estimates of nucleated cell counts. Generated by immunoSEQ multiplex PCR, the TCRdb table keeps only in-frame clones and is missing some. V and J calls and clone size are copied from that table; D and trimming were computed from the DNA. The sample includes roughly 300,000 clones, about 86% of them seen just once. V was trimmed by 0 bases and J by 2 bases, leaving 11 bases between them. The CDR3 is 15 amino acids. Looked up from germline, CDR1 is SGHRS and CDR2 is YFSETQ. The receptor was isolated from an older woman with active or convalescent COVID-19. The chain links TRBV5-1 to TRBJ1-2; tentative D call: TRBD1 (6 bases). Sequencing was carried out using peripheral blood. Written as DNA, the CDR3 is TGCGCCAGCAGCTTGGTTGGGGACACCAACTATGGCTACACCTTC. Translation: CASSLVGDTNYGYTF.